The clone carrying this T cell receptor (beta chain) was counted at least ten times. TCRdb recomputed calls from the RT-PCR reads with MiXCR, one row per CDR3 protein. Of hundreds of thousands of distinct CDR3 sequences detected, 14% appear once; the ten largest clones hold about 3.9%. This sequence originates from a female donor in good health, serving as a healthy control. The sample consisted of memory CD4+ T cells from blood.

For the CDR3, the DNA is TGCGCCAGCCTAAGGGACACTTCTTCCTACGAGCAGTACTTC. The encoded protein is CASLRDTSSYEQYF. The chain has TRBV5-1 and TRBJ2-7, with a possible D match to TRBD1 (6 bases). The germline V and J ends were trimmed by 7 bases and 1 base, with 15 bases remaining between them. This CDR3 region has 14 residues. Per germline, CDR1 SGHRS and CDR2 YFSETQ.